A single sample is the source of the 23 T cell receptor beta chains below, sequenced in a study of cytomegalovirus exposure and HLA in healthy donors. 60 Vbeta and 13 Jbeta primers were used in PCR. Libraries were prepared by immunoSEQ multiplex PCR; TCRdb keeps only in-frame clonotypes and omits some of them. The table lists about 200,000 clones, around 82% of them singletons, with 1.5% to 2% in the top ten. The sequencing input was PBMCs. These receptors were collected from a man aged 35 to 55 in good health and CMV-seropositive.

The CDR3 DNA follows: TGCGCCAGCAGCCAACCGACATTAGCCAAAAACATTCAGTACTTC. It yields the protein CASSQPTLAKNIQYF. V gene TRBV4-1 combines with J gene TRBJ2-4; no clear D. The V and J ends lost 2 bases and 0 bases respectively, with 8 bases between them. The length of the CDR3 is 15 residues. Germline V CDR1 and CDR2: MGHRA, YSYEKL.

This clone was seen a handful of times. The genes are TRBV11-1 and TRBJ2-1; 8 bases align to TRBD2. This CDR3 is 13 amino acids long. Germline CDR1 is SGHAT and CDR2 is FQDESV (reference sequence). The junction had 5 bases not matched to a gene; V was cut back by 4 bases and J by 9 bases. The CDR3 loop reads CASSSGGEVEQFF. DNA for the CDR3: TGTGCCAGCAGCTCGGGAGGGGAAGTTGAGCAGTTCTTC.

This clone was counted a few times. The rearrangement uses TRBV7-2 and TRBJ2-1, with TRBD1 identical over 7 bases. The trim removed 5 bases at V and 4 bases at J, leaving 8 bases unmatched. The CDR3 is 15 amino acids. CDR1 is SGHTA, CDR2 FQGNSA, per germline. As DNA, the CDR3 is TGTGCCAGCAGCCATTCCGGGACAGCTTACAATGAGCAGTTCTTC. Translated, it gives CASSHSGTAYNEQFF. Variable domain in full (rest from reference TRBV7-2 and TRBJ2-1): GAGVSQSPSNKVTEKGKDVELRCDPISGHTALYWYRQSLGQGLEFLIYFQGNSAPDKSGLPSDRFSAERTGGSVSTLTIQRTQQEDSAVYLCASSHSGTAYNEQFFGPGTRLTVL.

This clone was counted only a few times. The V gene is TRBV14, the J gene TRBJ2-3; 7 nucleotides line up with TRBD2. The CDR3 extends over 14 amino acids. CDR1 SGHDN and CDR2 FVKESK come from the germline V gene. The V segment lost 4 bases and the J segment 6 bases; nucleotides outside the gene matches: 7. CDR3 coding DNA: TGTGCCAGCAGCCTCGGACTAGGGTTCGATACGCAGTATTTT. Protein product: CASSLGLGFDTQYF.

The genes are TRBV7-2 and TRBJ1-1, with D unresolved. From germline, CDR1 is SGHTA and CDR2 FQGNSA. The CDR3 is made up of 14 amino acids. Trimming removed 5 bases from V and 5 bases from J, with 15 bases in between. The CDR3 protein is CASSPYATVTEAFF. The CDR3 region has the DNA TGTGCCAGCAGCCCTTATGCAACGGTTACTGAAGCTTTCTTT. Full variable domain (rest looked up from reference TRBV7-2 and TRBJ1-1): GAGVSQSPSNKVTEKGKDVELRCDPISGHTALYWYRQSLGQGLEFLIYFQGNSAPDKSGLPSDRFSAERTGGSVSTLTIQRTQQEDSAVYLCASSPYATVTEAFFGQGTRLTVV.

The table lists this clone with a count of one. This chain joins TRBV5-6 and TRBJ2-1; 12 bases fit TRBD2. V lost 7 bases to trimming and J lost 9 bases; unmatched junction nucleotides: 2. Looked up from germline, CDR1 is SGHDT and CDR2 is YYEEEE. This CDR3 is 12 amino acids long. CDR3 in amino acids: CASGLAGSEQFF. The CDR3 DNA is TGTGCCAGCGGACTAGCGGGGTCTGAGCAGTTCTTC.

The chain employs TRBV9 and TRBJ2-3; D perhaps matches TRBD2 (6 bases). Germline loops: CDR1 SGDLS, CDR2 YYNGEE. V shed 3 bases and J shed 2 bases, with 19 bases lying between them. The CDR3 is 17 residues long. CDR3 in amino acids: CASSATLLAGLTDTQYF. The DNA of the CDR3 is TGTGCCAGCAGCGCCACCCTCCTCGCGGGGCTCACAGATACGCAGTATTTT.

The chain is built from TRBV11-2 and TRBJ2-5, with 7 bases aligning to TRBD2. CDR1 SGHAT and CDR2 FQNNGV come from the germline V gene. V lost 1 base to trimming and J lost 7 bases; unmatched junction nucleotides: 15. The CDR3 is made up of 17 amino acids. The CDR3 protein is CASSLVASGNAGWTQYF. CDR3 nucleotide sequence: TGTGCCAGCAGCTTAGTAGCTAGCGGCAACGCGGGGTGGACCCAGTACTTC. The variable domain in full, completed from reference TRBV11-2 and TRBJ2-5, reads EAGVAQSPRYKIIEKRQSVAFWCNPISGHATLYWYQQILGQGPKLLIQFQNNGVVDDSQLPKDRFSAERLKGVDSTLKIQPAKLEDSAVYLCASSLVASGNAGWTQYFGPGTRLLVL.

This clone was picked up a small number of times. The chain combines TRBV6-1 with TRBJ1-3; D is perhaps TRBD1 (5 bases). V lost 7 bases, J lost 3 bases, and 16 bases lay in between. The CDR3 loop spans 15 amino acids. The germline V gene encodes CDR1 MNHNS and CDR2 SASEGT. The CDR3 DNA sequence: TGTGCCAGCAAGGCGAACCCAGGGTTTGGAAACACCATATATTTT. As protein: CASKANPGFGNTIYF.

The rearrangement joins TRBV6-4 to TRBJ2-1, with 9 bases matching TRBD2. V gave up 6 bases and J gave up 6 bases; unmatched junction bases: 6. The CDR3 spans 14 residues. Germline lookup yields CDR1 MRHNA and CDR2 SNTAGT. The CDR3 here is CASRWREGGNEQFF. The CDR3 DNA follows: TGTGCCAGCAGATGGCGGGAGGGGGGCAATGAGCAGTTCTTC.

This chain links TRBV2 with TRBJ2-1; tentatively, D is TRBD1 (6 bases). From germline, CDR1 is SNHLY and CDR2 FYNNEI. This CDR3 is built from 13 residues. Trimming pared 1 base from V and 7 bases from J, leaving 8 bases between. The CDR3 nucleotides are TGTGCCAGCAGTGAAGACAGGGTAAATGAGCAGTTCTTC. Translation: CASSEDRVNEQFF.

For the CDR3, the DNA is TGTGCCAGCAGCAAAGGGACCCGGGACAGCCACTACGAGCAGTACTTC. Protein product: CASSKGTRDSHYEQYF. This chain joins TRBV21-1 and TRBJ2-7; the table's TRBD1 call for D was not verified on the DNA. TRBV21-1 is deemed a pseudogene. This CDR3 has 16 amino acids.

The chain uses TRBV7-8 and TRBJ1-6, with 10 bases that match TRBD1. There are 14 residues in the CDR3. CDR1 is SGHVS and CDR2 is FQNEAQ in the germline V gene. V lost 4 bases to trimming and J lost 9 bases; unmatched junction nucleotides: 3. DNA of the CDR3: TGTGCCAGCAGCTCGGGGACAGGGGCTTCACCCCTCCACTTT. It yields the protein CASSSGTGASPLHF.

About this clone itself: One junction end does not reproduce the germline sequence, and a read error may be involved. The chain uses TRBV6-5 and TRBJ1-2, with TRBD1 matching 11 bases. Germline CDR1 is MNHEY and CDR2 is SVGAGI. The CDR3 is 12 amino acids. This chain's CDR3 is CASRADRGRYDF. The CDR3, as DNA: TGTGCCAGCAGAGCGGACAGGGGGCGTTACGACTTC.

CDR3 sequence: CASSLWQDEQFF. The CDR3 DNA reads TGTGCCAGCAGTCTATGGCAGGATGAGCAGTTCTTC. The rearrangement uses TRBV7-9 and TRBJ2-1; D call uncertain. CDR1 SEHNR and CDR2 FQNEAQ come from the germline V gene (reference sequence). This CDR3 is built from 12 residues. Trimming removed 6 bases at V and 8 bases at J, with 11 bases between. Full variable domain (outside the CDR3, taken from reference TRBV7-9 and TRBJ2-1): DTGVSQNPRHKITKRGQNVTFRCDPISEHNRLYWYRQTLGQGPEFLTYFQNEAQLEKSRLLSDRFSAERPKGSFSTLEIQRTEQGDSAMYLCASSLWQDEQFFGPGTRLTVL.

The chain combines TRBV6-1 with TRBJ2-2; a weak D match, TRBD1 (6 bases). Germline assignment: CDR1 MNHNS and CDR2 SASEGT. The CDR3 totals 14 residues. V gave up 6 bases and J gave up 2 bases, with 10 bases separating them. CDR3 sequence (DNA): TGTGCCAGCAGAAAAGGGGGAAACACCGGGGAGCTGTTTTTT. Amino acids: CASRKGGNTGELFF.

The rearrangement links TRBV7-2 to TRBJ2-7, with D unresolved. This CDR3 is built from 12 residues. Between the trimmed V and J ends, which lost 3 bases and 4 bases, there was a span of 7 bases. The germline CDR1 and CDR2 sequences are SGHTA and FQGNSA. In DNA form, the CDR3 reads TGTGCCAGCAGCTTGGCCCGATACGAGCAGTACTTC. The encoded protein is CASSLARYEQYF.

This chain joins TRBV5-8 and TRBJ1-1; D is unresolved. The V gene lost 3 bases and the J gene lost 2 bases, with 14 bases spanning the gap. The CDR3 runs to 15 residues. Germline V CDR1 and CDR2: SGHTS, YDEGEE. The CDR3 sequence is CASSSGLTVNTEAFF. CDR3 in DNA: TGTGCCAGCAGCTCTGGACTGACCGTAAACACTGAAGCTTTCTTT.

The V call is TRBV7-8, the J call TRBJ1-5; TRBD1 matches at 9 bases. CDR3 size: 14 residues. Trimming cost V 4 bases and J 5 bases; bases outside gene matches: 3. In germline, CDR1 is SGHVS, CDR2 FQNEAQ. CDR3 bases: TGTGCCAGCAGCTCAGGGGACAGGGATCAGCCCCAGCATTTT. The encoded protein is CASSSGDRDQPQHF.

The V call is TRBV5-1, the J call TRBJ1-1; 8 bases align to TRBD1. Trimming cost V 0 bases and J 6 bases; bases outside gene matches: 10. Germline V gene data show CDR1 as SGHRS and CDR2 as YFSETQ. CDR3 size: 16 residues. DNA of the CDR3: TGCGCCAGCAGCTTGGGCCCGGACAGGGTGATTCCTGAAGCTTTCTTT. It translates to CASSLGPDRVIPEAFF.

J is TRBJ2-7 and V is TRBV18; TRBD1 matches 10 bases. The junction had 4 bases not matched to a gene; V was cut back by 4 bases and J by 4 bases. Germline lookup yields CDR1 KGHSH and CDR2 LQKENI. CDR3 length: 14 residues. The DNA of the CDR3 is TGTGCCAGCTCACGGGACAGGGGTCCGTACGAGCAGTACTTC. It yields the protein CASSRDRGPYEQYF. Complete variable domain (other parts from reference TRBV18 and TRBJ2-7): NAGVMQNPRHLVRRRGQEARLRCSPMKGHSHVYWYRQLPEEGLKFMVYLQKENIIDESGMPKERFSAEFPKEGPSILRIQQVVRGDSAAYFCASSRDRGPYEQYFGPGTRLTVT.

This chain joins TRBV5-1 and TRBJ1-1; D uncertain. Trimming cost V 2 bases and J 0 bases, with 5 bases left between them. This CDR3 contains 13 residues. In germline, CDR1 is SGHRS, CDR2 YFSETQ. The CDR3 region has the DNA TGCGCCAGCAGCTTACTCATGAACACTGAAGCTTTCTTT. This gives the protein CASSLLMNTEAFF.

The rearrangement links TRBV10-2 to TRBJ2-7, with D hard to call. The CDR3 is 13 residues long. Germline V gene data show CDR1 as WSHSY and CDR2 as SAAADI. The V end lost 4 bases, the J end lost 5 bases, and 12 bases lay between the germline ends. CDR3 bases: TGCGCCAGCAGTGGACTTCGCGTCCACGAGCAGTACTTC. This translates into CASSGLRVHEQYF.